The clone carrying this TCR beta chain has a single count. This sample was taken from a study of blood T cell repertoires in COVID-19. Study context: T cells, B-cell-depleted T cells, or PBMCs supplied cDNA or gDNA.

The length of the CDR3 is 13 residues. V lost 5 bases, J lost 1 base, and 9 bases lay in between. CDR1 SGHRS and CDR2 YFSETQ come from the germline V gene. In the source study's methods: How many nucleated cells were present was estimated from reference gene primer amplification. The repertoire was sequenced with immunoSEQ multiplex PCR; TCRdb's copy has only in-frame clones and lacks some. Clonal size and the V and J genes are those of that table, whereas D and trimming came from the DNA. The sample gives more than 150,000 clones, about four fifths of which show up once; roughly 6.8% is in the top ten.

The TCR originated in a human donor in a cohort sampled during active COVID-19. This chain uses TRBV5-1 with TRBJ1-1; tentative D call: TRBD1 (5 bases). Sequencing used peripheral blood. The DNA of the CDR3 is TGCGCCAGCAGACCCGGACAGAACACTGAAGCTTTCTTT. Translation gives CASRPGQNTEAFF.